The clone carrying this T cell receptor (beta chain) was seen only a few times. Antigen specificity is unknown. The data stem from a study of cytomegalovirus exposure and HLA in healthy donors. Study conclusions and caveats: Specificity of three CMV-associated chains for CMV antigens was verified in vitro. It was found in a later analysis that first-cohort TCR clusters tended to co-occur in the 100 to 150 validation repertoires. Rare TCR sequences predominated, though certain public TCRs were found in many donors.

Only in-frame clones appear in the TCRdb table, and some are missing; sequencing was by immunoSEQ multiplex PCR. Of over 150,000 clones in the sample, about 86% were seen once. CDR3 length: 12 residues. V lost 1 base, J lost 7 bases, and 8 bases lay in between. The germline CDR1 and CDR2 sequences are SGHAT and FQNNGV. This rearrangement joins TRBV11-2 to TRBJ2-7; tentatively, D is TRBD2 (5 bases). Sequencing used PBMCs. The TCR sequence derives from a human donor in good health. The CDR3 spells CASSLVRGEQYF. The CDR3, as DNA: TGTGCCAGCAGCTTAGTCCGGGGAGAGCAGTACTTC. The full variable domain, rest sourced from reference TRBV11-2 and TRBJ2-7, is EAGVAQSPRYKIIEKRQSVAFWCNPISGHATLYWYQQILGQGPKLLIQFQNNGVVDDSQLPKDRFSAERLKGVDSTLKIQPAKLEDSAVYLCASSLVRGEQYFGPGTRLTVT.